This T cell receptor (beta chain) was identified in a study of T cells in Graves' hyperthyroidism and ophthalmopathy. This clonotype was observed a few times. Its antigen is undetermined. Template material for amplifying TCR beta CDR3 regions consisted of RNA transcripts. In the first-round RT-PCR of the TCR CDR3, the HTBI primer set was used. Via MiXCR, TCRdb re-called the multiplex PCR reads, giving one row per CDR3 protein. This sample has about 590,000 distinct CDR3 sequences, with 11% to 15% found just once. Germline V gene data show CDR1 as LNHDA and CDR2 as SQIVND (reference sequence). With 4 bases clipped from V and 6 bases from J, the junction kept 6 bases outside the gene matches. The CDR3 loop spans 14 amino acids. General observations from the study: Ophthalmopathy was told apart from stable hyperthyroidism by a 13 V-J model.

This TCR was recovered from a woman younger than 35 with Graves' ophthalmopathy. The rearrangement uses TRBV19 and TRBJ2-7; 10 nucleotides line up with TRBD1. The specimen was blood. CDR3 in DNA: TGTGCCAGTAGTACGACAGGGGGCCATCCCGAGCAGTACTTC. It translates to CASSTTGGHPEQYF.